Included here is one T cell receptor beta chain sequence, with context. Its cognate antigen is unknown. The data derive from a study of CD8+ T cells in alopecia areata. General study results and limits: Higher clonality was seen in lesional scalp than in normal scalp, especially in alopecia totalis/universalis. Scalp samples also yield sequences from resident alphabeta T cells of normal skin. Patients shared TCRs less clearly than mice did, possibly owing to HLA.

CD4+ and CD8+ T cells were sorted from PBMCs stained for CD3, CD4 and CD8. The authors extracted RNA and reverse transcribed it into cDNA as the sequencing template. Method: immunoSEQ multiplex PCR; TCRdb's copy keeps in-frame clones and lacks some. In the table there are about 150,000 clones, around 57% of which are singletons. The V gene end was trimmed by 7 bases and the J gene end by 5 bases; junction bases not matched to a gene: 3. CDR3 size: 14 residues. Germline V gene data show CDR1 as SGHRS and CDR2 as YFSETQ. The V call is TRBV5-1, the J call TRBJ2-5, with 15 bases that match TRBD2. This clonotype was obtained from a human donor in good health. Sequences were obtained from CD4+ T cells sorted from blood. The CDR3 DNA reads as TGCGCCAGCGGACTAGCGGGAGGGTCGGAGACCCAGTACTTC. Its protein is CASGLAGGSETQYF.